These 10 T cell receptor beta chains were all obtained from the same sample, sequenced in a study of CD8 T cells in ankylosing spondylitis. Study-wide results and limits: Ankylosing spondylitis blood appeared to be characterized by a TCR beta motif of several highly homologous variants.

TCRdb reprocessed the 5' RACE reads via MiXCR and lists one record per CDR3 protein. This sample yields 800,000 to 900,000 distinct CDR3 sequences, of which around 11% are seen a single time; approximately 0.5% belongs to the top ten. The antigens for these receptors are not known. Sequencing was done on a sample of blood, either unsorted or a sorted T cell fraction (not recorded which). Receptor source: a male donor with ankylosing spondylitis.

V is TRBV6-6 and J is TRBJ2-7, with 7 bases that match TRBD1. This CDR3 has 13 amino acids. CDR1 and CDR2 from the germline V gene are MNHNY and SVGAGI (reference sequence). Trimming cost V 4 bases and J 6 bases; bases outside gene matches: 6. CDR3 protein: CASSSVDRAEQYF. CDR3 bases: TGTGCCAGCAGTTCCGTAGACAGGGCCGAGCAGTACTTC.

This clonotype was detected ten times or more. The CDR3 loop reads CSAREQGSYGYTF. The CDR3 nucleotides are TGCAGTGCTAGGGAACAGGGGAGCTATGGCTACACCTTC. The chain couples TRBV20-1 to TRBJ1-2, with 7 bases that match TRBD1. The germline V gene has CDR1 DFQATT and CDR2 SNEGSKA (reference sequence). The CDR3 has 13 amino acids. Trimming removed 3 bases from V and 4 bases from J; junction bases left unmatched: 5.

This clonotype appeared a few times. In DNA form, the CDR3 reads TGTGCCAGCAGCTTACTTCCCAGGGGCTCTGGAAACACCATATATTTT. It codes for CASSLLPRGSGNTIYF. The chain combines TRBV7-3 with TRBJ1-3; tentatively, D is TRBD1 (6 bases). The CDR3 has 16 residues. With 2 bases removed from V and 0 bases from J, the gap between germline ends came to 11 bases. Germline CDR1 and CDR2: SGHTA and FQGTGA.

This clonotype was seen only a few times. The V call is TRBV20-1, the J call TRBJ2-7; 7 bases are a match to TRBD2. J was trimmed by 5 bases and V by 3 bases; bases with no gene match: 10. In germline, CDR1 is DFQATT, CDR2 SNEGSKA (reference sequence). CDR3 length equals 14 residues. The CDR3 region is CSARGLGGSHEQYF. As DNA, the CDR3 is TGCAGTGCTAGGGGGTTGGGGGGGAGCCACGAGCAGTACTTC.

The chain joins TRBV7-9 to TRBJ2-7; 9 bases fit TRBD1. Germline CDR1 reads SEHNR; CDR2 reads FQNEAQ (reference sequence). This CDR3 contains 16 residues. Trimming took 4 bases from V and 2 from J; bases not matched to a gene: 9. The DNA for the CDR3 is TGTGCCAGCAGCTATACTCCGGGACAGGGACCCTACGAGCAGTACTTC. It yields the protein CASSYTPGQGPYEQYF.

CDR3 DNA: TGTGCCAGCAGCGTAGCACAGGGCAATGAGCAGTTCTTC. It is translated as CASSVAQGNEQFF. The chain recombines TRBV9 with TRBJ2-1; possible D gene TRBD1, 6 bases. Looked up from germline, CDR1 is SGDLS and CDR2 is YYNGEE. This CDR3 comprises 13 residues. The V end lost 0 bases, the J end lost 6 bases, and 7 bases lay between the germline ends.

On this clonotype itself: A much larger clone lies a single base off, so this may be a read error. The chain links TRBV7-3 to TRBJ1-1; D unresolved. Germline CDR1 is SGHTA and CDR2 is FQGTGA. This CDR3 has 13 residues. This CDR3 is CASSLTYSTDAFF. CDR3 in DNA: TGTGCCAGCAGCTTAACGTACTCGACTGACGCTTTCTTT. Variable domain in full (rest from reference TRBV7-3 and TRBJ1-1): GAGVSQTPSNKVTEKGKYVELRCDPISGHTALYWYRQSLGQGPEFLIYFQGTGAADDSGLPNDRFFAVRPEGSVSTLKIQRTERGDSAVYLCASSLTYSTDAFFGQGTRLTVV.

This clonotype was detected many times. The chain combines TRBV7-2 with TRBJ1-1; 7 bases fit TRBD1. The germline CDR1 and CDR2 sequences are SGHTA and FQGNSA. This CDR3 region has 13 residues. Trimming at V came to 3 bases and at J to 4 bases, leaving 2 bases not matched to a gene. CDR3 region: CASSLTGTTEAFF. The CDR3 DNA sequence: TGTGCCAGCAGCTTGACAGGGACCACTGAAGCTTTCTTT.

The sample holds a few counts of this clonotype. The V and J genes are TRBV4-3 and TRBJ2-7; D gene unclear. Germline V gene sequence: CDR1 LGHNA, CDR2 YSLEER. V was pared by 2 bases and J by 1 base, with 21 bases between. CDR3 length: 18 residues. CDR3 residues: CASSQNWRTDRLSYEQYF. The CDR3 DNA reads as TGCGCCAGCAGCCAAAATTGGCGGACCGACCGGTTATCCTACGAGCAGTACTTC.

This clonotype was observed a few times. The CDR3 here is CAGRGDRDTNYGYTF. CDR3 DNA sequence: TGTGCCGGCCGAGGGGACAGGGATACTAACTATGGCTACACCTTC. The V gene is TRBV19, the J gene TRBJ1-2; 9 bases are a match to TRBD1. The germline V gene has CDR1 LNHDA and CDR2 SQIVND (reference sequence). The CDR3 has 15 amino acids. J was trimmed by 0 bases and V by 11 bases; bases with no gene match: 10. Complete variable domain (other parts from reference TRBV19 and TRBJ1-2): DGGITQSPKYLFRKEGQNVTLSCEQNLNHDAMYWYRQDPGQGLRLIYYSQIVNDFQKGDIAEGYSVSREKKESFPLTVTSAQKNPTAFYLCAGRGDRDTNYGYTFGSGTRLTVV.